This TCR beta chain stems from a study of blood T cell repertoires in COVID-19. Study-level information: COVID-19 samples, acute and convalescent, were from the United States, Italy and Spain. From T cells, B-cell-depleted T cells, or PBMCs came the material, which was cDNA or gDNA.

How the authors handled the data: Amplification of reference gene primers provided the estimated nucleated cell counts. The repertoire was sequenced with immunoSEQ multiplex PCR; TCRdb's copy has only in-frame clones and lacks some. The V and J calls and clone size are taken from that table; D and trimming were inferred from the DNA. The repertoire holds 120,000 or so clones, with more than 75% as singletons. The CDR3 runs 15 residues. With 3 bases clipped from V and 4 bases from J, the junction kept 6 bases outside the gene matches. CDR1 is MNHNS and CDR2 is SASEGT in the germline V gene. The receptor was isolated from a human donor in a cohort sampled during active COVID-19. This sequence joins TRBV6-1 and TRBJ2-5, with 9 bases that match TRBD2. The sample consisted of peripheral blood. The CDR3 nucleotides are TGTGCCAGCAGTGACCAAGCGGGAGGCTCAGAGACCCAGTACTTC. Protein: CASSDQAGGSETQYF.